The rows below give T cell receptor beta chains drawn from one sample of a study of blood T cell repertoires in COVID-19. The repertoire was sequenced with immunoSEQ multiplex PCR; TCRdb's copy has only in-frame clones and lacks some. Of about 140,000 clones in the sample, over 60% were seen once. Sequenced sample: peripheral blood. These receptors were collected from a woman aged 50 to 65 with active or convalescent COVID-19. Both conserved end residues are part of each CDR3. Fields, in order: V gene, CDR3 protein.

v_call: TRBV7-2; cdr3_aa: CASSLRQGAQPQHF
v_call: TRBV5-4; cdr3_aa: CASSLEEGELFF
v_call: TRBV7-3; cdr3_aa: CASSPQGVPDTQYF
v_call: TRBV4-3; cdr3_aa: CASSQDRTSGRNEQFF
v_call: TRBV28; cdr3_aa: CASSKGGVSGNTIYF
v_call: TRBV27; cdr3_aa: CASTKVKGQVSNSGNEQFF
v_call: TRBV7-2; cdr3_aa: CASSKQRNTEAFF
v_call: TRBV10-2; cdr3_aa: CASRSGGYNEQFF
v_call: TRBV6-5; cdr3_aa: CASRRVAGGNEQFF
v_call: TRBV2; cdr3_aa: CASSVDRGRAEAFF
v_call: TRBV4-3; cdr3_aa: CASSQDRAGDWDEQFF
v_call: TRBV6-2/TRBV6-3; cdr3_aa: CASSYSGQRYGYTF
v_call: TRBV20-1; cdr3_aa: CSASGTGVTQYF
v_call: TRBV21-1; cdr3_aa: CASSDPTRPGQGKLTGELFF
v_call: TRBV29-1; cdr3_aa: CSVKDRGLTDTQYF
v_call: TRBV19; cdr3_aa: CASSRDRGFSGNTIYF
v_call: TRBV5-1; cdr3_aa: CASTRLAGGPDNEQFF
v_call: TRBV5-1; cdr3_aa: CASSGAPREDSPLHF
v_call: TRBV5-1; cdr3_aa: CASSPTGVETEAFF
v_call: TRBV7-9; cdr3_aa: CASSILTGANSPLHF
v_call: TRBV28; cdr3_aa: CASSLWRRGGGNEQFF
v_call: TRBV19; cdr3_aa: CASSPGQGRRNTIYF
v_call: TRBV5-6; cdr3_aa: CASSLVGQGIYGYTF
v_call: TRBV25-1; cdr3_aa: CASLGTSGSKPDEQFF
v_call: TRBV5-1; cdr3_aa: CASSPSTDREWYGYTF
v_call: TRBV5-5; cdr3_aa: CASRLGLAGLNEQFF
v_call: TRBV4-3; cdr3_aa: CASSQDGGVRNTEAFF
v_call: TRBV6-5; cdr3_aa: CASSPHAGVVETQYF
v_call: TRBV5-6; cdr3_aa: CASSLAGSRGYTF
v_call: TRBV11-2; cdr3_aa: CASSPQEGTQYF
v_call: TRBV7-9; cdr3_aa: CASSFGDRFNYGYTF